This TCR beta chain was documented in a study of response to subunit inactivated influenza vaccine. Trimming removed 2 bases from V and 12 bases from J, with 11 bases in between. In germline, CDR1 is SEHNR, CDR2 FQNEAQ (reference sequence). This CDR3 spans 12 amino acids. Each CDR3 protein is one row after TCRdb ran MiXCR on the RT-PCR reads. The sample records around 480,000 distinct CDR3 sequences, approximately 16% being singletons. This clonotype was recorded at least ten times. As yet, its antigen is unknown. Findings and caveats of the study: The authors proposed limited new T cell recruitment per seasonal influenza vaccination.

The material was CD4+ T cells sorted from PBMCs, obtained roughly 24 months after vaccination. The rearrangement joins TRBV7-9 to TRBJ2-1; D may be TRBD1 or TRBD2 (5 bases each). The clonotype comes from a man aged 45 to 75 who received an inactivated influenza vaccine. CDR3 residues: CASSLRDEGQFF. In nucleotides, the CDR3 is TGTGCCAGCAGCTTACGGGACGAAGGGCAGTTCTTC.